The clone carrying this T cell receptor beta chain appeared a few times. Its antigen is undetermined. The sample is drawn from a study of PD-1 blockade in classical Hodgkin lymphoma. Study-wide findings and caveats: Complete responders started with a diversity level that resembled newly diagnosed patients at baseline.

The germline gives CDR1 MNHEY, CDR2 SVGAGI. Between the trimmed V and J ends, which lost 10 bases and 3 bases, there was a span of 16 bases. This CDR3 has 13 residues. Clones were read by immunoSEQ multiplex PCR, and TCRdb kept only the in-frame ones, dropping some. This repertoire shows around 870 clones, 69% found once; its top ten account for around half. Each and every patient relapsed after autologous stem cell transplantation, and patients got differing brentuximab vedotin exposure. The authors enriched CD8+ T cells from thawed PBMCs via magnetic negative selection. The sequence came from a human donor with classical Hodgkin lymphoma. The chain joins TRBV6-5 to TRBJ2-7; possible D gene TRBD2, 5 bases. This specimen consisted of CD8+ T cells from blood, obtained at baseline. The CDR3 sequence: CATRETGLYEQYF. The CDR3 DNA sequence: TGTGCCACTCGAGAGACTGGACTCTACGAGCAGTACTTC.